This passage covers 16 T cell receptor beta chains from one sample sequenced in a study of cytomegalovirus exposure and HLA in healthy donors. A multiplex PCR was run with 60 Vbeta primers and 13 Jbeta primers. The repertoire was sequenced with immunoSEQ multiplex PCR; TCRdb's copy has only in-frame clones and lacks some. The sample includes under 150,000 clones, about 85% of them seen just once. Sequencing was carried out using PBMCs. The receptors originated from a woman aged 25 to 39 in good health and CMV-seropositive.

This clone has more than one count but fewer than ten. The chain uses TRBV7-4 and TRBJ2-2; 15 bases align to TRBD2. Germline V gives CDR1 SGHVT, CDR2 SQSDAQ. The CDR3 totals 16 residues. The J segment lost 5 bases and the V segment lost 5 bases, leaving 3 bases of the junction unmatched. CDR3 bases: TGTGCCAGCAGCCGGACTAGCGGGAGGGTAACCGGGGAGCTGTTTTTT. This encodes CASSRTSGRVTGELFF. Drawing the rest from reference TRBV7-4 and TRBJ2-2, the complete variable domain is GAGVSQSPRYKVAKRGRDVALRCDSISGHVTLYWYRQTLGQGSEVLTYSQSDAQRDKSGRPSGRFSAERPERSVSTLKIQRTEQGDSAVYLCASSRTSGRVTGELFFGEGSRLTVL.

J is TRBJ2-7 and V is TRBV19; perhaps TRBD2 as D (7 bases). CDR1 is LNHDA, CDR2 SQIVND, per germline (reference sequence). This CDR3 has 13 residues. Deletions cut 3 bases from V and 7 bases from J, with 13 bases between. The CDR3 nucleotides are TGTGCCAGTAGTATGGGAGGGGGAGGTGAGCAGTACTTC. Translated: CASSMGGGGEQYF.

The genes are TRBV6-1 and TRBJ1-1, with no clear D. Trimming took 6 bases from V and 1 from J, leaving 12 bases between them. The CDR3 is made up of 14 amino acids. Germline V gives CDR1 MNHNS, CDR2 SASEGT. The CDR3 spells CASRDNSPNTEAFF. CDR3 nucleotide sequence: TGTGCCAGCAGGGATAACAGCCCGAACACTGAAGCTTTCTTT.

The V call is TRBV11-1, the J call TRBJ2-1; 7 bases match TRBD2. V shed 0 bases and J 7 bases; nucleotides not matched to a gene: 3. Germline assignment: CDR1 SGHAT and CDR2 FQDESV (reference sequence). The CDR3 totals 14 residues. The CDR3 sequence: CASSLAGGPNEQFF. Here the CDR3 DNA reads TGTGCCAGCAGCTTAGCGGGAGGGCCGAATGAGCAGTTCTTC.

V is TRBV6-5 and J is TRBJ1-1, with a weak D call TRBD1 (5 bases). V lost 8 bases to trimming and J lost 5 bases, with 15 bases between them. Germline V CDR1 and CDR2: MNHEY, SVGAGI. This CDR3 is built from 13 residues. CDR3 in DNA: TGTGCCAGCTCTAGGGCCAGGGTGACTGAAGCTTTCTTT. Translated: CASSRARVTEAFF.

This clone was seen just once. The rearrangement uses TRBV29-1 and TRBJ2-1; no reliable D call. The germline V and J ends were trimmed by 7 bases and 3 bases, with 16 bases remaining between them. Germline V lookup: CDR1 SQVTM, CDR2 ANQGSEA. This CDR3 is built from 14 residues. The CDR3, as DNA: TGCAGCGCCCCCCTACTTGACAACTACAATGAGCAGTTCTTC. It yields the protein CSAPLLDNYNEQFF.

The gene calls are TRBV5-6 and TRBJ1-6; D perhaps matches TRBD1 (6 bases). The V gene's germline CDR1 is SGHDT and CDR2 YYEEEE. The CDR3 length is 15 residues. V lost 0 bases, J lost 5 bases, and 9 bases lay in between. CDR3 sequence (DNA): TGTGCCAGCAGCTTGGGGGCAGGGGATAATTCACCCCTCCACTTT. Amino acid sequence: CASSLGAGDNSPLHF. Full variable domain (missing parts from reference TRBV5-6 and TRBJ1-6): DAGVTQSPTHLIKTRGQQVTLRCSPKSGHDTVSWYQQALGQGPQFIFQYYEEEERQRGNFPDRFSGHQFPNYSSELNVNALLLGDSALYLCASSLGAGDNSPLHFGNGTRLTVT.

The rearrangement joins TRBV7-9 to TRBJ2-7, with D unclear. The CDR3 length is 11 residues. Germline values: CDR1 SEHNR, CDR2 FQNEAQ (reference sequence). V shed 4 bases and J shed 4 bases, with 5 bases lying between them. The CDR3 DNA reads as TGTGCCAGCAGCTCCCAATACGAGCAGTACTTC. Translation gives CASSSQYEQYF.

The chain employs TRBV27 and TRBJ1-2, with 7 bases identical to TRBD1. The V segment lost 4 bases and the J segment 6 bases; nucleotides outside the gene matches: 11. CDR3 length: 15 residues. Germline V gene sequence: CDR1 MNHEY, CDR2 SMNVEV (reference sequence). DNA for the CDR3: TGTGCCAGCAGTTCATATACAGGGGACCGGGATGGCTACACCTTC. Amino acid sequence: CASSSYTGDRDGYTF.

V and J are TRBV7-9 and TRBJ1-5, with a possible D match to TRBD1 (5 bases). Germline V gives CDR1 SEHNR, CDR2 FQNEAQ (reference sequence). The V and J ends lost 3 bases and 6 bases respectively, with 12 bases between them. This CDR3 comprises 14 residues. The CDR3 DNA reads TGTGCCAGCAGCTTCGGCAGGGAAGGTCAGCCCCAGCATTTT. Translated, it gives CASSFGREGQPQHF.

V gene TRBV19 combines with J gene TRBJ2-7; 10 bases are shared with TRBD2. Trimming at V came to 9 bases and at J to 1 base, leaving 3 bases not matched to a gene. This CDR3 has 13 amino acids. Germline CDR1 and CDR2: LNHDA and SQIVND (reference sequence). Written as DNA, the CDR3 is TGTGCCAGCCGGACTAGCGGTTCCTACGAGCAGTACTTC. Translation gives CASRTSGSYEQYF.

This clone was observed a handful of times. The V gene is TRBV30, the J gene TRBJ1-3; D unclear. This CDR3 contains 13 residues. The germline V gene encodes CDR1 GTSNPN and CDR2 SVGIG (reference sequence). Trimming cost V 0 bases and J 8 bases, with 11 bases left between them. CDR3 coding DNA: TGTGCCTGGAGTGTTGGTGGGCATTACACCATATATTTT. Translation gives CAWSVGGHYTIYF.

The V call is TRBV28, the J call TRBJ1-1; tentatively, D is TRBD1 (6 bases). The CDR3 extends over 14 amino acids. The V gene lost 6 bases and the J gene lost 11 bases, with 22 bases spanning the gap. Germline V gene data show CDR1 as MDHEN and CDR2 as SYDVKM. In DNA form, the CDR3 reads TGTGCCAGCAGGTCAACCCCAGGGGTCCAAGGGGCTTTCTTT. It yields the protein CASRSTPGVQGAFF.

This clone is a singleton in its sample. The gene calls are TRBV5-1 and TRBJ2-1, with 14 nucleotides matching TRBD2. The germline V gene encodes CDR1 SGHRS and CDR2 YFSETQ. The CDR3 consists of 17 residues. The J segment lost 4 bases and the V segment lost 4 bases, leaving 7 bases of the junction unmatched. The CDR3 protein is CASSLGLAGGLYNEQFF. The CDR3 nucleotides read TGCGCCAGCAGCCTAGGACTAGCGGGGGGCCTGTACAATGAGCAGTTCTTC.

The CDR3 reads CSVEGQVNPNTEAFF. The CDR3 bases are TGCAGCGTTGAGGGGCAGGTTAACCCGAACACTGAAGCTTTCTTT. The J gene is TRBJ1-1, the V gene TRBV29-1; weak D call: TRBD1 (5 bases). This CDR3 is built from 15 residues. Per germline, CDR1 SQVTM and CDR2 ANQGSEA. Between the trimmed V and J ends, which lost 3 bases and 1 base, there was a span of 15 bases.

The chain links TRBV6-6 to TRBJ1-5; tentatively, D is TRBD1 (6 bases). Germline V lookup: CDR1 MNHNY, CDR2 SVGAGI (reference sequence). This CDR3 contains 16 residues. Trimming shortened V by 4 bases and J by 2 bases, and 15 bases separated the two germline ends. The CDR3 nucleotides are TGTGCCAGCAGTTCTCCACAGGGTAGGCGCAATCAGCCCCAGCATTTT. Translating it yields CASSSPQGRRNQPQHF.